The 14 T cell receptor beta chains below come from one sample, sequenced in a study of T and B cells in COVID-19 patients. Each TRB amplification used roughly 250-550 ng of genomic DNA from blood. Multiplex PCR with BIOMED2 TRB-A/B primer pools amplified TRB rearrangements. TCRdb fed the multiplex PCR reads into MiXCR, producing one record per CDR3 protein. The table includes thousands of distinct CDR3 sequences, roughly 32% detected once. The sequenced material came from blood. These receptor sequences come from a human donor with active COVID-19.

This chain uses TRBV20-1 with TRBJ2-5, with TRBD2 identical over 11 bases. The V and J ends lost 5 bases and 2 bases, in that order; junction bases with no gene match: 7. Germline CDR1 DFQATT, CDR2 SNEGSKA (reference sequence). This CDR3 has 15 amino acids. The CDR3 reads CSAPGLAGDQETQYF. CDR3 bases: TGCAGTGCTCCCGGACTAGCGGGCGATCAAGAGACCCAGTACTTC.

A word on this clonotype: One junction end disagrees with the germline gene, perhaps due to a read error. The gene calls are TRBV6-5 and TRBJ2-1; the D gene is possibly TRBD1 (7 bases). There are 13 residues in the CDR3. In germline, CDR1 is MNHEY, CDR2 SVGAGI. CDR3 sequence reads: CATSDLEGAEQFF. CDR3 nucleotides: TGTGCCACCAGTGATTTGGAGGGGGCTGAGCAGTTCTTC.

Only a few counts were recorded for this clonotype. V is TRBV27 and J is TRBJ2-5; tentatively, D is TRBD2 (6 bases). CDR1 is MNHEY, CDR2 SMNVEV, per germline (reference sequence). Trimming stripped 3 bases from V and 5 bases from J, with 16 bases between. The CDR3 contains 15 residues. Here the CDR3 reads CASSLRDAAGETQYF. The DNA of the CDR3 is TGTGCCAGCAGTTTGCGGGATGCGGCCGGGGAGACCCAGTACTTC.

A note on this clonotype: Here the CDR3 omits its conserved ending phenylalanine or tryptophan, so a read error is the likely source. This rearrangement joins TRBV5-4 to TRBJ2-1; 12 bases map to TRBD2. From germline, CDR1 is SGHNT and CDR2 YYREEE (reference sequence). V lost 3 bases, J lost 13 bases, and 5 bases stayed unmatched. This CDR3 is built from 13 residues. CDR3 residues: CASSSTSGSEQFI. CDR3 in DNA: TGTGCCAGCAGCTCGACTAGCGGGAGTGAACAGTTCATC.

This clonotype came up a few times. CDR3 protein: CAWSKTGGTEAFF. The DNA for the CDR3 is TGTGCCTGGAGTAAAACAGGGGGCACTGAAGCTTTCTTT. The V call is TRBV30, the J call TRBJ1-1, with TRBD1 identical over 8 bases. With V trimmed by 2 bases and J by 4 bases, 3 bases remained unmatched. The CDR3 runs to 13 residues. Looked up from germline, CDR1 is GTSNPN and CDR2 is SVGIG (reference sequence). Variable domain in full (rest from reference TRBV30 and TRBJ1-1): SQTIHQWPATLVQPVGSPLSLECTVEGTSNPNLYWYRQAAGRGLQLLFYSVGIGQISSEVPQNLSASRPQDRQFILSSKKLLLSDSGFYLCAWSKTGGTEAFFGQGTRLTVV.

CDR3 amino acids: CASSLYPGATSGRSYEQYF. The CDR3 DNA reads TGTGCCAGCAGTTTATACCCCGGGGCTACTAGCGGGAGGTCCTACGAGCAGTACTTC. The V call is TRBV27, the J call TRBJ2-7, with 12 bases fitting TRBD2. V lost 1 base to trimming and J lost 1 base; unmatched junction nucleotides: 11. CDR3 length: 19 residues. Germline lookup yields CDR1 MNHEY and CDR2 SMNVEV (reference sequence).

This clonotype was counted a single time. V usage is TRBV11-2 and J usage is TRBJ1-2; D is possibly TRBD1 (6 bases). This CDR3 has 17 amino acids. Deletions cut 1 base from V and 8 bases from J, with 23 bases between. Per the germline V gene, CDR1 is SGHAT and CDR2 is FQNNGV. As DNA, the CDR3 is TGTGCCAGCAGCTTAGGAGCCCGGGGGGGCGCCGAGCGAGGCTACACCTTC. The encoded protein is CASSLGARGGAERGYTF.

The J gene is TRBJ2-5, the V gene TRBV5-4; 7 bases line up with TRBD2. V lost 4 bases and J lost 7; bases outside the gene matches: 16. Germline V gene sequence: CDR1 SGHNT, CDR2 YYREEE (reference sequence). The CDR3 loop spans 16 amino acids. The CDR3 is CASSAFGGSGLGTQYF. CDR3 sequence (DNA): TGTGCCAGCAGCGCCTTCGGGGGGAGCGGCCTGGGGACCCAGTACTTC.

This clonotype is termed medium-sized (0.01 to 0.1%). The chain joins TRBV29-1 to TRBJ2-1, with D perhaps being TRBD1 or TRBD2 (5 bases each). Germline V gives CDR1 SQVTM, CDR2 ANQGSEA. The CDR3 loop spans 14 amino acids. Deletions cut 1 base from V and 6 bases from J, with 13 bases between. CDR3 nucleotides: TGCAGCGTTGAAGTCCGGGACGGCTTCAATGAGCAGTTCTTC. It translates to CSVEVRDGFNEQFF.

The rearrangement joins TRBV6-2 or TRBV6-3 to TRBJ1-5; 10 bases line up with TRBD1. J lost 9 bases, V lost 3 bases, and 5 bases had no gene match. The CDR3 has 14 amino acids. Germline-derived CDR1 and CDR2 are MNHEY and SVGEGT. The CDR3 sequence: CASSYGTGVMPQHF. CDR3 coding DNA: TGTGCCAGCAGTTATGGGACAGGGGTAATGCCCCAGCATTTT.

This clonotype is labeled as medium-sized. The chain carries TRBV19 and TRBJ2-1; TRBD2 aligns across 9 bases. Per germline, CDR1 LNHDA and CDR2 SQIVND (reference sequence). CDR3 length equals 17 residues. With V trimmed by 5 bases and J by 1 base, 9 bases remained unmatched. The CDR3 bases are TGTGCCAGTAGTTATTATGGGACTAGCCCTTCCTACAATGAGCAGTTCTTC. Encoded protein: CASSYYGTSPSYNEQFF.

This clonotype is large. The chain links TRBV29-1 to TRBJ1-5; TRBD1 aligns across 7 bases. V shed 5 bases, J shed 2 bases, and the junction held 6 bases outside the gene matches. CDR1 is SQVTM, CDR2 ANQGSEA, per germline. CDR3 length equals 14 residues. The chain's CDR3 is CSVKNGQGNQPQHF. DNA of the CDR3: TGCAGCGTTAAGAACGGACAGGGCAATCAGCCCCAGCATTTT.

The chain uses TRBV12-3 or TRBV12-4 and TRBJ2-7; perhaps TRBD2 as D (5 bases). Deletions cut 9 bases from V and 3 bases from J, with 15 bases between. This CDR3 spans 13 amino acids. The CDR3: CARTTDGGYEQYF. The CDR3 bases are TGTGCCAGAACTACGGACGGAGGCTACGAGCAGTACTTC.

This clonotype was picked up a small number of times. The CDR3 bases are TGTGCCAGCAGCTTGGCGGGGGATTCTAGCTACGAGCAGTACTTC. Translated, it gives CASSLAGDSSYEQYF. This chain connects TRBV6-1 to TRBJ2-7; 7 bases are shared with TRBD2. Losses at the gene ends were 6 bases for V and 3 bases for J; bases not matched to a gene: 11. This CDR3 contains 15 residues. Germline assignment: CDR1 MNHNS and CDR2 SASEGT.